The T cell receptor beta chain described here comes from a study of blood T cell repertoires in COVID-19. Study context: The analysed material was cDNA or gDNA that came from T cells, B-cell-depleted T cells, or PBMCs.

Participants spanned ages roughly 18 to 90 years and resided in about 25 US areas. Categorization into cohorts depended on clinical history that participants reported. The germline gives CDR1 MDHEN, CDR2 SYDVKM. The CDR3 runs to 15 residues. Trimming removed 5 bases from V and 5 bases from J; junction bases left unmatched: 11. Authors' data handling: Estimates of nucleated cell counts were drawn from the amplification of reference gene primers. Here immunoSEQ multiplex PCR was the method, and the copy in TCRdb shows in-frame clones only, minus some. V and J calls and clone size are copied from that table; D and trimming were computed from the DNA. The table includes under 400,000 clones, around 85% detected once.

This TCR derives from a woman between 35 and 50 years old with acute COVID-19. This rearrangement joins TRBV28 to TRBJ2-7; 8 nucleotides align to TRBD2. Sequences were obtained from PBMCs or T cells enriched from blood (not recorded which). The CDR3 DNA is TGTGCCAGCAGTCCAGCCGCGGGAGGAGGTAACGAGCAGTACTTC. Translating it yields CASSPAAGGGNEQYF.